This T cell receptor beta chain appears in the sequencing data of a study of blood T cell repertoires in COVID-19. About the research overall: The analysed material was cDNA or gDNA that came from T cells, B-cell-depleted T cells, or PBMCs.

With regard to this clone: This sample also contains other DNA sequences that code for the same CDR3.

Data came from immunoSEQ multiplex PCR; TCRdb stores just in-frame clones and leaves some out. The sample lists some 150,000 clones; roughly 87% were seen once. Sequenced material: peripheral blood. This TCR came from a woman between 55 and 75 years old with active or convalescent COVID-19.

The DNA of the CDR3 is TGTGCCAGCAGCTTCGTTAGGGGGTCGGATACGCAGTATTTT. Translating gives CASSFVRGSDTQYF. The chain has TRBV7-2 and TRBJ2-3, with D possibly being TRBD1 (6 bases). The V gene's germline CDR1 is SGHTA and CDR2 FQGNSA. The CDR3 runs to 14 residues. V lost 3 bases to trimming and J lost 6 bases, with 13 bases between them.